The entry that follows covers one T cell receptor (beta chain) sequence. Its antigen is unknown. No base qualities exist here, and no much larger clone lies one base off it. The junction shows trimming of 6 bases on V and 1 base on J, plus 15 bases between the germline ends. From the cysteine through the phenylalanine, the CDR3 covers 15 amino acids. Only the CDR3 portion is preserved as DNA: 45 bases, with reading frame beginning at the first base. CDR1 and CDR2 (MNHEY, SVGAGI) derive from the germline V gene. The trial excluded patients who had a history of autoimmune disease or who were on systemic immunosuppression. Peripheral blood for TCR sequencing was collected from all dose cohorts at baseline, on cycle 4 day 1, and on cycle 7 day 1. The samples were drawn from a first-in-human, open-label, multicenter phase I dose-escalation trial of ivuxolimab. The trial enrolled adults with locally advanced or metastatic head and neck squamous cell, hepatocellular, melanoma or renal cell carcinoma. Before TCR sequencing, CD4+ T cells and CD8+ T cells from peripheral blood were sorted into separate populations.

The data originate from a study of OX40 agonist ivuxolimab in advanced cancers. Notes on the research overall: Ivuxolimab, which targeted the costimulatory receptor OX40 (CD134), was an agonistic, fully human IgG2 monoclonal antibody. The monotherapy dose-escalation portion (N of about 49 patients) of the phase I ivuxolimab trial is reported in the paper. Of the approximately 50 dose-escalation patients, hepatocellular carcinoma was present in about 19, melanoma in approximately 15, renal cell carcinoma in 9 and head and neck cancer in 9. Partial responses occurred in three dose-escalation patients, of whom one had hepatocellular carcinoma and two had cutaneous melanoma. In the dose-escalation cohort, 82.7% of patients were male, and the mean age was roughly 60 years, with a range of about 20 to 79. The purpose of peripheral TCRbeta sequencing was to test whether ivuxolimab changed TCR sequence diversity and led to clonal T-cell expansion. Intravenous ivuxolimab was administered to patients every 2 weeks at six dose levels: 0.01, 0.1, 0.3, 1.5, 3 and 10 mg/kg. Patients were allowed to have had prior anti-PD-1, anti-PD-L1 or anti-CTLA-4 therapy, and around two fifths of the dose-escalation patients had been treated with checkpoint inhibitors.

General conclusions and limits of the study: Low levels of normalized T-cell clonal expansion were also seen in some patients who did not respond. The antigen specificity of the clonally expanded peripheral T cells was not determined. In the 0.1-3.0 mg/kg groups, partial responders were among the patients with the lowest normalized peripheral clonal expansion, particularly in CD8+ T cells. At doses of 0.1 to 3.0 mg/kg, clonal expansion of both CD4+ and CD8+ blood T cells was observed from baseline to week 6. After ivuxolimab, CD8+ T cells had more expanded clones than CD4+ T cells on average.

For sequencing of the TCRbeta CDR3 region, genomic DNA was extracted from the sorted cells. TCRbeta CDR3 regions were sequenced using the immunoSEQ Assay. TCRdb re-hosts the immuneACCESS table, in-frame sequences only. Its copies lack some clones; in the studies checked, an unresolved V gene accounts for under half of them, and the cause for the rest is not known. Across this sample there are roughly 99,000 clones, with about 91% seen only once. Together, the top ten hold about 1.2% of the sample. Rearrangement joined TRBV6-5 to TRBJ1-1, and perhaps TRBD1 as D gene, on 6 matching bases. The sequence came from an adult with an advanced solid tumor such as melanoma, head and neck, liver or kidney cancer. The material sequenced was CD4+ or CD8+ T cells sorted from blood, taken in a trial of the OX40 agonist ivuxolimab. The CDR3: CASRINSRGNTEAFF. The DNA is TGTGCCAGCAGGATAAATTCCAGGGGGAACACTGAAGCTTTCTTT.